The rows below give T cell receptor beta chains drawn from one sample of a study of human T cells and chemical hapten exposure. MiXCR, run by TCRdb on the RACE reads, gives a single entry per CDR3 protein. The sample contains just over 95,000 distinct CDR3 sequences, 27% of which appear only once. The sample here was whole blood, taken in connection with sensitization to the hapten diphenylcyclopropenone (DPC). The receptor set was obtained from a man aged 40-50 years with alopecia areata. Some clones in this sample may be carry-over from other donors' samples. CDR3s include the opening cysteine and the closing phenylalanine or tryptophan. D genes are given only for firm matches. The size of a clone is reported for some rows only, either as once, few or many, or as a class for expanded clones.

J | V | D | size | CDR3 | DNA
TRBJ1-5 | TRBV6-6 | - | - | CASSYGQQPQHF | TGTGCCAGCAGTTACGGCCAGCAGCCCCAGCATTTT
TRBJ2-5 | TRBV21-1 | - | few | CASSKAGGETQYF | TGTGCCAGCAGCAAAGCTGGGGGAGAGACCCAGTACTTC
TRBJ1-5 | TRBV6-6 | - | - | CASSYQNHQPQHF | TGTGCCAGCAGTTATCAGAACCATCAGCCCCAGCATTTT
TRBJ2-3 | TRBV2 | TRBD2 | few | CASSEAAGGQTDTQYF | TGTGCCAGCAGTGAAGCAGCGGGAGGGCAAACAGATACGCAGTATTTT
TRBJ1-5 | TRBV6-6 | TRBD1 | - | CASKNTRTGDQPQHF | TGTGCCAGCAAAAACACCCGGACAGGGGATCAGCCCCAGCATTTT
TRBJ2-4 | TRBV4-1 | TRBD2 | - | CASSQGLAGIAKNIQYF | TGCGCCAGCAGCCAGGGACTAGCGGGAATAGCCAAAAACATTCAGTACTTC
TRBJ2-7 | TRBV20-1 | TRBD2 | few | CSGERVLAGGREQYF | TGCAGTGGGGAGAGAGTTCTAGCGGGAGGTCGCGAGCAGTACTTC
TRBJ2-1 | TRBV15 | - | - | CATSRDRDREQFF | TGTGCCACCAGCAGAGATCGAGACCGTGAGCAGTTCTTC
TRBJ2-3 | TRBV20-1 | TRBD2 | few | CSASGRLAGVRVTDTQYF | TGCAGTGCTAGCGGACGACTAGCGGGAGTCCGAGTAACAGATACGCAGTATTTT
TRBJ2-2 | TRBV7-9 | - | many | CASSQRANTGELFF | TGTGCCAGCAGCCAACGCGCTAATACCGGGGAGCTGTTTTTT
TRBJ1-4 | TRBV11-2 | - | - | CASSLGLGAENEKLFF | TGTGCCAGCAGCTTAGGATTAGGAGCTGAAAATGAAAAACTGTTTTTT
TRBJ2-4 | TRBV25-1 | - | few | CASSEWGHGAQNIQYF | TGTGCCAGCAGTGAATGGGGGCACGGGGCCCAAAACATTCAGTACTTC
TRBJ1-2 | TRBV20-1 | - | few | CSAEGPITGGYTF | TGCAGTGCCGAGGGTCCTATTACGGGCGGCTACACCTTC
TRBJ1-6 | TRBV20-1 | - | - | CSAPVTTGRQSPLHF | TGCAGTGCCCCGGTAACGACAGGCAGACAATCACCCCTCCACTTT
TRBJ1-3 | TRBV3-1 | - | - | CASSHQGRGNTIYF | TGTGCCAGCAGCCACCAGGGACGAGGAAACACCATATATTTT
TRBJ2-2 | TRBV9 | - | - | CASNQQGNTGELFF | TGTGCCAGCAACCAACAGGGAAACACCGGGGAGCTGTTTTTT
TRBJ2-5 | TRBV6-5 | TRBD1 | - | CASSRTFTGADGTQYF | TGTGCCAGCAGCCGTACCTTTACAGGGGCCGATGGGACCCAGTACTTC
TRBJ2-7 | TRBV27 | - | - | CASSKWDTIYEQYF | TGTGCCAGCAGTAAATGGGACACCATATACGAGCAGTACTTC
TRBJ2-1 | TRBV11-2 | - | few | CASSLARPEQFF | TGTGCCAGCAGTTTGGCACGGCCTGAGCAGTTCTTC
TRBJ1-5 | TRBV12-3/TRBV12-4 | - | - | CASSLTGANQPQHF | TGTGCCAGCAGTTTAACGGGGGCCAATCAGCCCCAGCATTTT
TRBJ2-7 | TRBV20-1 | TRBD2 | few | CSARRLAGGSLGYEQYF | TGCAGTGCTCGTCGGCTAGCGGGAGGATCTTTGGGCTACGAGCAGTACTTC
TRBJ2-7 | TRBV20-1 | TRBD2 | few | CSASLPGGPYEQYF | TGCAGTGCTAGTCTCCCGGGAGGGCCCTACGAGCAGTACTTC
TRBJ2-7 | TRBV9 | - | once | CANPKRDEQYF | TGTGCCAACCCCAAACGGGACGAGCAGTACTTC
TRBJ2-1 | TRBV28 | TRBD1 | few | CASSFEGTGKFF | TGTGCCAGCAGTTTTGAGGGGACAGGGAAGTTCTTC
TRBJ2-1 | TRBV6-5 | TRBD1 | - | CASRVDRGSYNEQFF | TGTGCCAGCAGGGTTGACAGGGGCTCCTACAATGAGCAGTTCTTC
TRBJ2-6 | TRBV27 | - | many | CASSPLSGANVLTF | TGTGCCAGCAGTCCCCTCTCTGGGGCCAACGTCCTGACTTTC
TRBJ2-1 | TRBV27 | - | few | CASGRSGPYNEQFF | TGTGCCAGCGGGAGGAGCGGTCCCTACAATGAGCAGTTCTTC
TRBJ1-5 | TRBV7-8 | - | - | CASSLYREGNQPQHF | TGTGCCAGCAGCTTATACAGGGAAGGGAATCAGCCCCAGCATTTT
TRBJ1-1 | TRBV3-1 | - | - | CASSHPLVGEAFF | TGTGCCAGCAGCCACCCTCTGGTGGGAGAAGCTTTCTTT
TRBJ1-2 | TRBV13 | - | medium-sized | CASSLRTLSGYGYTF | TGTGCCAGCAGCTTACGGACTCTCAGCGGCTATGGCTACACCTTC
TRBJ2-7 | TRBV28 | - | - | CASSPHRESIHEQYF | TGTGCCAGCAGCCCTCACAGGGAATCCATCCACGAGCAGTACTTC
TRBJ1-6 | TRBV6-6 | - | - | CASSYAADNSPLHF | TGTGCCAGCAGTTACGCGGCAGATAATTCACCCCTCCACTTT
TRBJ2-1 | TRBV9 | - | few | CASSAESDEQFF | TGTGCCAGCTCGGCCGAGAGCGATGAGCAGTTCTTC
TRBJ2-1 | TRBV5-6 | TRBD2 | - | CASRAGTSGMKQFF | TGTGCCAGCAGGGCCGGGACTAGCGGGATGAAGCAGTTCTTC
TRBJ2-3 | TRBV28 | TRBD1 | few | CASSSPQGSGTDTQYF | TGTGCCAGCAGTTCCCCACAGGGGTCGGGCACAGATACGCAGTATTTT
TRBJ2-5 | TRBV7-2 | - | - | CASSLTPGIQETQYF | TGTGCCAGCAGCTTAACCCCAGGGATACAAGAGACCCAGTACTTC
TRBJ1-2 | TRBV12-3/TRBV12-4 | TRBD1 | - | CASSRDRGGGYTF | TGTGCCAGCAGTAGGGACAGGGGAGGCGGCTACACCTTC
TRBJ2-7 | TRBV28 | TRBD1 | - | CASTTGTVCSYEQYF | TGTGCCAGCACCACCGGGACAGTTTGCTCCTACGAGCAGTACTTC
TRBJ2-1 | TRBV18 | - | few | CASSPPAHNEQFF | TGTGCCAGCTCACCACCGGCCCACAATGAGCAGTTCTTC
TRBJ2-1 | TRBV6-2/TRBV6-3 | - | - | CASSSLRGTAGRGDEQFF | TGTGCCAGCAGTTCCCTTAGGGGGACGGCGGGTCGGGGGGATGAGCAGTTCTTC
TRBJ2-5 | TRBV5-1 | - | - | CASSLGVETQYF | TGCGCCAGCAGCTTAGGAGTCGAGACCCAGTACTTC
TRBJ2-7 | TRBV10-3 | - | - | CAISESGLYEQYF | TGTGCCATCAGTGAGTCTGGCCTCTACGAGCAGTACTTC
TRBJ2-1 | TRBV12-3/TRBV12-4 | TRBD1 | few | CASTRDSYNEQFF | TGTGCCAGTACGAGGGACAGTTACAATGAGCAGTTCTTC
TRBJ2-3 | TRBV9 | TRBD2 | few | CASSAVAGGPADTQYF | TGTGCCAGCAGCGCCGTAGCGGGAGGGCCCGCAGATACGCAGTATTTT
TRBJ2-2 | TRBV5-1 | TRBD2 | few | CASSSGTSGTGELFF | TGCGCCAGCAGCTCCGGGACTAGCGGAACCGGGGAGCTGTTTTTT
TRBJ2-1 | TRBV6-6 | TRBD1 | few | CASSSRQLQGVF | TGTGCCAGCAGTTCGCGACAGCTCCAGGGGGTCTTC
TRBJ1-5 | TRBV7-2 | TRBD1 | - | CASSSGDRRSNQPQHF | TGTGCCAGCAGCTCGGGGGACAGACGAAGCAATCAGCCCCAGCATTTT
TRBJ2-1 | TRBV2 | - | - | CASRAGISYNEQFF | TGTGCCAGCAGAGCGGGTATCTCCTACAATGAGCAGTTCTTC
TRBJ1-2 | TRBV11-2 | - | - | CASSQAANYGYTF | TGTGCCAGCAGTCAGGCCGCAAACTATGGCTACACCTTC
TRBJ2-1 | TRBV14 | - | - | CASSQVRGYEQFF | TGTGCCAGCAGCCAAGTCCGGGGGTATGAGCAGTTCTTC
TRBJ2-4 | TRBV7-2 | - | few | CASSSRGQRGVAKNIQYF | TGTGCCAGCAGCTCCCGGGGCCAGAGAGGGGTAGCCAAAAACATTCAGTACTTC
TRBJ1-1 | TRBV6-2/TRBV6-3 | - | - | CASSYSEDTEAFF | TGTGCCAGCAGTTACTCGGAGGACACTGAAGCTTTCTTT